The 5 T cell receptor beta chains reported below all come from one sample, sequenced in a study of blood T cell repertoires in COVID-19. Here immunoSEQ multiplex PCR was the method, and the copy in TCRdb shows in-frame clones only, minus some. The sample lists over 200,000 clones, 70% to 80% occurring once. The specimen was peripheral blood. The receptor set was obtained from a woman at least 80 years old with acute or convalescent COVID-19.

The J gene is TRBJ1-3, the V gene TRBV7-9; D not resolved. In germline, CDR1 is SEHNR, CDR2 FQNEAQ (reference sequence). The CDR3 consists of 14 residues. Between the trimmed V and J ends, which lost 3 bases and 3 bases, there was a span of 9 bases. The CDR3 DNA reads TGTGCCAGCAGCTTTTCCGGGTTTGGAAACACCATATATTTT. Protein product: CASSFSGFGNTIYF.

This clone was observed a single time. V gene TRBV2 combines with J gene TRBJ1-2, with D uncertain. Germline loops: CDR1 SNHLY, CDR2 FYNNEI. V lost 6 bases and J 4 bases, leaving 18 bases between the germline ends. This CDR3 is built from 15 residues. CDR3 in DNA: TGTGCCAGCAGCGGTGGGAGACAATCCTTCTATGGCTACACCTTC. It translates to CASSGGRQSFYGYTF.

This clone was found many times. This chain connects TRBV6-5 to TRBJ1-1; TRBD1 matches 8 bases. This CDR3 spans 14 amino acids. The germline V gene has CDR1 MNHEY and CDR2 SVGAGI. With V trimmed by 4 bases and J by 1 base, 2 bases remained unmatched. CDR3 sequence: CASSSDRGNTEAFF. The CDR3 nucleotides are TGTGCCAGCAGTTCCGACAGGGGGAACACTGAAGCTTTCTTT.

The chain combines TRBV6-6 with TRBJ1-1; D not certain. Trimming took 5 bases from V and 1 from J, leaving 8 bases between them. The CDR3 is 13 residues long. CDR1 MNHNY and CDR2 SVGAGI come from the germline V gene (reference sequence). The CDR3 DNA reads as TGTGCCAGCAGTCCGCGGTGGAACACTGAAGCTTTCTTT. Residues: CASSPRWNTEAFF.

This sequence joins TRBV20-1 and TRBJ1-3, with D unresolved. The CDR3 has 11 residues. Trimming took off 5 bases at V and 2 bases at J, with 4 bases between the two ends. Germline V gene data show CDR1 as DFQATT and CDR2 as SNEGSKA (reference sequence). In nucleotides, the CDR3 is TGCAGTGCTCCGGCTGGAAACACCATATATTTT. Protein: CSAPAGNTIYF.